A single sample gave rise to the 11 T cell receptor beta chains below, sequenced in a study of blood T cell repertoires in COVID-19. Repertoires were generated with immunoSEQ multiplex PCR, while TCRdb's copy carries only in-frame clones and drops some. Counted here are about 400,000 clones, about nine tenths occurring once; the ten biggest clones make up 1.7%. The sequencing sample was made of PBMCs or T cells enriched from blood (not recorded which). These receptors came from a young woman who had recovered from COVID-19.

The chain carries TRBV4-3 and TRBJ2-3; 8 bases line up with TRBD2. J was trimmed by 3 bases and V by 0 bases; bases with no gene match: 2. The V gene's germline CDR1 is LGHNA and CDR2 YSLEER. The CDR3 runs 15 residues. The DNA for the CDR3 is TGCGCCAGCAGCCAAGATTTAGCGGGGACAGATACGCAGTATTTT. Its translation is CASSQDLAGTDTQYF.

This chain uses TRBV19 with TRBJ2-1, with a possible D match to TRBD1 (5 bases). The CDR3 has 17 residues. Per germline, CDR1 LNHDA and CDR2 SQIVND (reference sequence). Trimming stripped 4 bases from V and 0 bases from J, with 16 bases between. The CDR3 DNA is TGTGCCAGTAGTACCGAACAGGTTCTAAGCTCCTACAATGAGCAGTTCTTC. It specifies CASSTEQVLSSYNEQFF.

The chain joins TRBV19 to TRBJ1-2, with a possible D match to TRBD1 (5 bases). CDR1 and CDR2 from the germline V gene are LNHDA and SQIVND (reference sequence). The CDR3 is 13 amino acids. Deletions cut 6 bases from V and 4 bases from J, with 12 bases between. The CDR3 DNA reads TGTGCCAGTAGGACAGTGTCCCTCTATGGCTACACCTTC. Translating it yields CASRTVSLYGYTF. The full variable domain, in which reference TRBV19 and TRBJ1-2 provide the parts outside the CDR3, is DGGITQSPKYLFRKEGQNVTLSCEQNLNHDAMYWYRQDPGQGLRLIYYSQIVNDFQKGDIAEGYSVSREKKESFPLTVTSAQKNPTAFYLCASRTVSLYGYTFGSGTRLTVV.

In its sample, this clone was seen once. V gene TRBV5-8 combines with J gene TRBJ1-5; D might be TRBD1 (5 bases). Germline CDR1 SGHTS, CDR2 YDEGEE. The V end lost 0 bases, the J end lost 7 bases, and 8 bases lay between the germline ends. The CDR3 contains 13 residues. The CDR3: CASSLARGQPQHF. The CDR3 DNA is TGTGCCAGCAGCTTGGCTAGGGGACAGCCCCAGCATTTT. Drawing the rest from reference TRBV5-8 and TRBJ1-5, the complete variable domain is EAGVTQSPTHLIKTRGQQATLRCSPISGHTSVYWYQQALGLGLQFLLWYDEGEERNRGNFPPRFSGRQFPNYSSELNVNALELEDSALYLCASSLARGQPQHFGDGTRLSIL.

The chain employs TRBV18 and TRBJ2-3, with 7 bases matching TRBD2. The CDR3 is made up of 16 amino acids. With V trimmed by 2 bases and J by 6 bases, 11 bases remained unmatched. Germline assignment: CDR1 KGHSH and CDR2 LQKENI. For the CDR3, the DNA is TGTGCCAGCTCACCAACGGAGACGGGAGGAGGCGATACGCAGTATTTT. Its protein product is CASSPTETGGGDTQYF.

The V and J genes are TRBV19 and TRBJ1-1; the match to TRBD1 covers 8 bases. The V segment lost 3 bases and the J segment 4 bases; nucleotides outside the gene matches: 7. Germline CDR1 reads LNHDA; CDR2 reads SQIVND (reference sequence). There are 15 residues in the CDR3. Written as DNA, the CDR3 is TGTGCCAGTAGTATTACCGGGACAGGTGGCACTGAAGCTTTCTTT. Its protein product is CASSITGTGGTEAFF.

This chain links TRBV27 with TRBJ1-2; tentatively, D is TRBD1 (5 bases). This CDR3 contains 13 residues. Germline V gene lookup returns CDR1 MNHEY and CDR2 SMNVEV (reference sequence). The V and J ends lost 5 bases and 5 bases respectively, with 12 bases between them. In nucleotides, the CDR3 is TGTGCCAGCAGTGTGGGGCAGCCATATGGCTACACCTTC. Protein sequence: CASSVGQPYGYTF.

This clone was observed a few times. The J gene is TRBJ1-2, the V gene TRBV19; D is unresolved. This CDR3 spans 15 amino acids. The V gene's germline CDR1 is LNHDA and CDR2 SQIVND (reference sequence). V was pared by 6 bases and J by 4 bases, with 18 bases between. In nucleotides, the CDR3 is TGTGCCAGTAGCAAGGACCGGGATGAAAGCTATGGCTACACCTTC. Protein sequence: CASSKDRDESYGYTF.

J is TRBJ2-3 and V is TRBV3-1 (or the pseudogene TRBV3-2), with 8 bases identical to TRBD2. J gave up 3 bases and V 6 bases, and 8 bases lay outside the gene matches. There are 15 residues in the CDR3. Germline V gene data show CDR1 as LGHDT and CDR2 as YNNKEL (reference sequence). DNA of the CDR3: TGTGCCAGCAGGCGGACGGGAGGGCCGACAGATACGCAGTATTTT. It encodes CASRRTGGPTDTQYF.

The CDR3 protein is CSVEGGNSYEQYF. The CDR3 region has the DNA TGCAGCGTTGAAGGGGGCAACTCCTACGAGCAGTACTTC. The V gene is TRBV29-1, the J gene TRBJ2-7, with D tentatively TRBD1 (5 bases). The CDR3 covers 13 residues. Germline V gene lookup returns CDR1 SQVTM and CDR2 ANQGSEA. The V end was cut by 1 base, the J end by 0 bases, with 7 bases between.

This clone was seen just once. V is TRBV5-1 and J is TRBJ1-1; tentatively, D is TRBD1 (5 bases). Trimming took off 3 bases at V and 10 bases at J, with 19 bases between the two ends. CDR3 size: 14 residues. In germline, CDR1 is SGHRS, CDR2 YFSETQ. CDR3 amino acids: CASSSGTLEGRAFF. For the CDR3, the DNA is TGCGCCAGCAGCTCCGGGACTCTCGAAGGGAGAGCTTTCTTT.